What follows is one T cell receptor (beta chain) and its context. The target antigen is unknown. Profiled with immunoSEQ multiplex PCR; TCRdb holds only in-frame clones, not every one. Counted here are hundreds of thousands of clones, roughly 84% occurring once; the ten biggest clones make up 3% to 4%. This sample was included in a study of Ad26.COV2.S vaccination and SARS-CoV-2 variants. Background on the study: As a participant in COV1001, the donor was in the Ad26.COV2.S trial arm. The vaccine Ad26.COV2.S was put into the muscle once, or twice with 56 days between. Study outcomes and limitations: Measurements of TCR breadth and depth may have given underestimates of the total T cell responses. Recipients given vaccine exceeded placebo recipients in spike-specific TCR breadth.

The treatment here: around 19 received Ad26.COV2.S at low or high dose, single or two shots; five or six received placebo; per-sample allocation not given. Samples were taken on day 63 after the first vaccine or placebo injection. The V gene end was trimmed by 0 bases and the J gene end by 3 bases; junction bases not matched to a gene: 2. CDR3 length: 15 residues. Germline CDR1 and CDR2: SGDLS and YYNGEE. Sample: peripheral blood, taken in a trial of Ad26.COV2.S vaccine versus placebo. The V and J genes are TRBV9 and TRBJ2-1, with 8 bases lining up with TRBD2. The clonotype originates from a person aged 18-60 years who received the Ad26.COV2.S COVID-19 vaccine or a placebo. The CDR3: CASSVAGGNYNEQFF. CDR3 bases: TGTGCCAGCAGCGTAGCGGGGGGGAACTACAATGAGCAGTTCTTC.